This T cell receptor (beta chain) came from a study of shared clonotypes between healthy human individuals. Naivety among CD8 cells was defined by CD45RO negativity and positive CCR7 selection, thereby excluding terminally differentiated effector memory CD45RA+ cells. Trimming removed 4 bases at V and 0 bases at J, with 15 bases between. This CDR3 comprises 16 residues. Germline V gene lookup returns CDR1 SGHAT and CDR2 FQNNGV. A remark on this clone: Its target is not known.

Study-wide results and caveats: The study found approximately 5% of naive CD4 clonotypes shared across several donors.

Over several immunoSEQ plates, each subset's genomic DNA was distributed in even portions. Authors' processing steps: Filtering differed, since immunoSEQ gave only junction sequences and no quality scores. Sequencing used immunoSEQ multiplex PCR; TCRdb keeps in-frame clones, though not all of them. V and J calls and clone size follow that table, whereas D and trimming were derived from the DNA. The sample yields millions of clones, under 95% seen once. Input material: naive CD8+ T cells from PBMCs. This chain uses TRBV11-2 with TRBJ1-1; maybe TRBD1 (6 bases). The receptor's source is a man aged 18-30 years in good health. Some clones in this sample may be carry-over from other donors' samples. CDR3 bases: TGTGCCAGCAGCTCACCCTGGGGGGCAGTGAACACTGAAGCTTTCTTT. It encodes CASSSPWGAVNTEAFF. The full variable domain, with the rest looked up from reference TRBV11-2 and TRBJ1-1, is EAGVAQSPRYKIIEKRQSVAFWCNPISGHATLYWYQQILGQGPKLLIQFQNNGVVDDSQLPKDRFSAERLKGVDSTLKIQPAKLEDSAVYLCASSSPWGAVNTEAFFGQGTRLTVV.